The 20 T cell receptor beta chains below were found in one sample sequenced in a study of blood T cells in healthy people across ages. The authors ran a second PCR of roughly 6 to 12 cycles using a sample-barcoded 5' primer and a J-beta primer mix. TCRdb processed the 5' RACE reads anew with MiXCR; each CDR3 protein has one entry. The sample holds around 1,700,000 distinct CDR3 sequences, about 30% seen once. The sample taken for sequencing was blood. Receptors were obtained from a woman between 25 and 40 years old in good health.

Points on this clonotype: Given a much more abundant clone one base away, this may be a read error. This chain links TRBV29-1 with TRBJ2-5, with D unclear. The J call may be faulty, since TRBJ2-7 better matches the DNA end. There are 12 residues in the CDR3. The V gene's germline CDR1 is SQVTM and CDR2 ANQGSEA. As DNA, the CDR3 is TGCAGCGGTGGTCGGAGCGTCAACGAGCAGTACTTC. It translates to CSGGRSVNEQYF.

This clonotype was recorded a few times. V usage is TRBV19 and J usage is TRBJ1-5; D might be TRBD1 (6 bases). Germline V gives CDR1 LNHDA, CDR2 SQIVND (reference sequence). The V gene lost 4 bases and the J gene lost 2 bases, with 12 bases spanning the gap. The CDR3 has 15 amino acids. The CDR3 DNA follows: TGTGCCAGTAGTACCCTGGACAGTCGCAATCAGCCCCAGCATTTT. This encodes CASSTLDSRNQPQHF.

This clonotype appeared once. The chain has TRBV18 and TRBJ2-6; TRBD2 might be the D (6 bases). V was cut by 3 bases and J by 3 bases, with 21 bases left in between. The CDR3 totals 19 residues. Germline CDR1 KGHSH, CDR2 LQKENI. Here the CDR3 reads CASSPNEGTLLGGANVLTF. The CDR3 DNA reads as TGTGCCAGCTCACCGAACGAAGGGACTCTACTAGGTGGGGCCAACGTCCTGACTTTC.

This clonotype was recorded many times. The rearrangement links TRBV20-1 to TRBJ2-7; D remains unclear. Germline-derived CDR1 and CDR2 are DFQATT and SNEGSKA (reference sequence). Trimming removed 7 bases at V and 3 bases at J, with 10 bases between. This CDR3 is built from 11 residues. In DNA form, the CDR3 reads TGCAGTGGTGGATCAGGCTACGAGCAGTACTTC. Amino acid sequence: CSGGSGYEQYF.

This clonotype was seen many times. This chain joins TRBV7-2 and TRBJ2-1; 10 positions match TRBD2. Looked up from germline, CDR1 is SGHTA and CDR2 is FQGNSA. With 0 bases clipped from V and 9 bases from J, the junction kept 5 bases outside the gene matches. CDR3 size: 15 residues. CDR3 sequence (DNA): TGTGCCAGCAGCTTAGCGGCTAGCGGGAGTGCTGAGCAGTTCTTC. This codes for CASSLAASGSAEQFF.

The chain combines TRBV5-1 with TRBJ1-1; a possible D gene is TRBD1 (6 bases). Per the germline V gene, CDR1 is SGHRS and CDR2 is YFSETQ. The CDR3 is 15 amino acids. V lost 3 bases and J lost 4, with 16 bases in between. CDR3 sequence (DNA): TGCGCCAGCAGCTATGAAGGGGGGATGGTCACTGAAGCTTTCTTT. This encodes CASSYEGGMVTEAFF.

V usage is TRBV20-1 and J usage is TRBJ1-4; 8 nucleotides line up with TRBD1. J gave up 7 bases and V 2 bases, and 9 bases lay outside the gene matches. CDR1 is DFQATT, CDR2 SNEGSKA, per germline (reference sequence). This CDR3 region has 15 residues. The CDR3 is CSARQTGTGREKLFF. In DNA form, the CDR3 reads TGCAGTGCTAGACAGACTGGGACAGGTCGTGAAAAACTGTTTTTT.

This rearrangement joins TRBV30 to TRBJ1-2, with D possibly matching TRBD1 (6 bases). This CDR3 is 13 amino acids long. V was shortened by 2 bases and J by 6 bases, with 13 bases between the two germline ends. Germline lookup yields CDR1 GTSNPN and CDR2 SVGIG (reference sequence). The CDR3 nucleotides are TGTGCCTGGAGTCCTACAGGGAGCAATGGCTACACCTTC. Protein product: CAWSPTGSNGYTF.

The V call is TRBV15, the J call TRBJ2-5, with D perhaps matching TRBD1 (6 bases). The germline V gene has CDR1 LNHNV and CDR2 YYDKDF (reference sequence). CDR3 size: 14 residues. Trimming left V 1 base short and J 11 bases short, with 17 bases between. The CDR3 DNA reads TGTGCCACCAGCAGAGGGGACAAGGGGACGATACAGTACTTC. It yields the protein CATSRGDKGTIQYF.

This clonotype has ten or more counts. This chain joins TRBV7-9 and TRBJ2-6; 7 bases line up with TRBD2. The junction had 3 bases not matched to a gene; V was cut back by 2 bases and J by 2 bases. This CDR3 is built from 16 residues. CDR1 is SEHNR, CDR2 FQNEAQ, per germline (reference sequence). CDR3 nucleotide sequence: TGTGCCAGCAGCTTACCAACTAGCGCTGGGGCCAACGTCCTGACTTTC. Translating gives CASSLPTSAGANVLTF. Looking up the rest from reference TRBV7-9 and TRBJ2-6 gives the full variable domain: DTGVSQNPRHKITKRGQNVTFRCDPISEHNRLYWYRQTLGQGPEFLTYFQNEAQLEKSRLLSDRFSAERPKGSFSTLEIQRTEQGDSAMYLCASSLPTSAGANVLTFGAGSRLTVL.

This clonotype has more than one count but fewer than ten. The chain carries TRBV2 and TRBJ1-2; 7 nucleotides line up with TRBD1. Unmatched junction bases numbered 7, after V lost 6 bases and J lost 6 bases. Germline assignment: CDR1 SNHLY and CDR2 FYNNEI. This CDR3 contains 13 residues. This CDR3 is CASRQGSRDGYTF. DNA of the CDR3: TGTGCCAGCAGACAGGGGAGCCGCGATGGCTACACCTTC.

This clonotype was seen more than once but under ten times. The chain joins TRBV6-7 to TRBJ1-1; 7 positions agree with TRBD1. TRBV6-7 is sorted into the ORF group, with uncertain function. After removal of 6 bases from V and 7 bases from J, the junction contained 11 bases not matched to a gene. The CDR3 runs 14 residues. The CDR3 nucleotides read TGTGCCAGCAGCAGGGACAGAAAAGCACTTGAAGCTTTCTTT. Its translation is CASSRDRKALEAFF.

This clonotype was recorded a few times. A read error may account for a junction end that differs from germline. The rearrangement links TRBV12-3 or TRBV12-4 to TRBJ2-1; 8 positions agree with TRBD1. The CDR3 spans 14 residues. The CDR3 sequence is CASRIQGVGGEQFF. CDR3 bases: TGTGCCAGCAGAATACAGGGGGTGGGTGGTGAGCAGTTTTTC.

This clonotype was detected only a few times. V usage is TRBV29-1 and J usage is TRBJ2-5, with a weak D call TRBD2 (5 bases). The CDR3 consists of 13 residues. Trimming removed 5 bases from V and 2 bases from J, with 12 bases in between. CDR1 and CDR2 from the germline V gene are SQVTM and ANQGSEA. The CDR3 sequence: CSVQLGQQETQYF. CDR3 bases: TGCAGCGTTCAACTAGGGCAGCAAGAGACCCAGTACTTC.

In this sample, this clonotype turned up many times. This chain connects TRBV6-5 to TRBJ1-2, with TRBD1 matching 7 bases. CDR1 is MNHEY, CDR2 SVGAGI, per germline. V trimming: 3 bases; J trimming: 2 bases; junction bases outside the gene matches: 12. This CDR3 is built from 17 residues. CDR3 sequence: CASSYRRGLYRNYGYTF. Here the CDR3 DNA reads TGTGCCAGCAGTTATCGGAGGGGGCTTTATCGGAACTATGGCTACACCTTC.

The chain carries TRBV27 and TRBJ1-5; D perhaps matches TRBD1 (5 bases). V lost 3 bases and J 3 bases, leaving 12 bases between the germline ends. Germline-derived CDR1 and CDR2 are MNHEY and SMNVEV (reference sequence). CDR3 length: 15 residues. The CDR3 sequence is CASSFTGAYNQPQHF. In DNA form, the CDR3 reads TGTGCCAGCAGTTTCACCGGGGCCTACAATCAGCCCCAGCATTTT.

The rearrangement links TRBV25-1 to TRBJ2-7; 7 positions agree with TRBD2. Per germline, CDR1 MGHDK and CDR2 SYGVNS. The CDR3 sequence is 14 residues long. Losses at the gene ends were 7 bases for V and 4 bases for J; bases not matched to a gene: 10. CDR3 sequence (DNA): TGTGCCAGCACTCCCTCTGGGGGGGGGTACGAGCAGTACTTC. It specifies CASTPSGGGYEQYF.

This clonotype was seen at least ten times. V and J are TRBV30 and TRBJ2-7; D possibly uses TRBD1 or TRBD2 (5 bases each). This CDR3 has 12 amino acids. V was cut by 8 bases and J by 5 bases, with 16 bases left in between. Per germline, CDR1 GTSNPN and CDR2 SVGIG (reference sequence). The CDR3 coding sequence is TGTGCCCAGGGAGAGGGAGCCAACGAGCAGTACTTC. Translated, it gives CAQGEGANEQYF.

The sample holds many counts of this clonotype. The CDR3 DNA is TGCAGCGTTATTCGAACCGAGTTTCTCCATGGCTACACCTTC. This sequence encodes CSVIRTEFLHGYTF. The genes are TRBV29-1 and TRBJ1-2; D is unresolved. V lost 5 bases and J 6 bases, leaving 19 bases between the germline ends. The CDR3 totals 14 residues. CDR1 is SQVTM, CDR2 ANQGSEA, per germline.

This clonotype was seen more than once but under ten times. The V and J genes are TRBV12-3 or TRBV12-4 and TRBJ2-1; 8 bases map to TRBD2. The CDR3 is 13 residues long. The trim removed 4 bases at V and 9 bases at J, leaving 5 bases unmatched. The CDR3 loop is CASSSNSGIEQFF. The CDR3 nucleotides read TGTGCCAGCAGTTCCAATAGCGGGATTGAGCAGTTCTTC.